This T cell receptor beta chain emerged from a study of cytomegalovirus exposure and HLA in healthy donors. Study-wide points: A later analysis found first-cohort TCR clusters tended to co-occur in the 110 or so validation repertoires.

TCRdb keeps only in-frame clones here, not all; method: immunoSEQ multiplex PCR. The top ten clones hold 12% of a sample with tens of thousands of clones, roughly 80% of them seen once. Germline values: CDR1 LNHDA, CDR2 SQIVND (reference sequence). This CDR3 spans 14 amino acids. The V and J ends lost 6 bases and 6 bases, in that order; junction bases with no gene match: 4. For this clone: What it recognizes is unknown.

The receptor comes from a woman aged 18-30 years in good health and CMV-seropositive. Input material: PBMCs. The chain has TRBV19 and TRBJ1-6; 8 nucleotides align to TRBD1. CDR3: CASSSDRVNSPLHF. As DNA, the CDR3 is TGTGCCAGTAGCTCGGACAGGGTTAATTCACCCCTCCACTTT. Based on the CDR3 plus reference TRBV19 and TRBJ1-6, the full variable domain is DGGITQSPKYLFRKEGQNVTLSCEQNLNHDAMYWYRQDPGQGLRLIYYSQIVNDFQKGDIAEGYSVSREKKESFPLTVTSAQKNPTAFYLCASSSDRVNSPLHFGNGTRLTVT.